One T cell receptor (beta chain) is described in this entry. As yet, its antigen is unknown. This CDR3 is 17 amino acids long. Germline V lookup: CDR1 KGHSH, CDR2 LQKENI. Trimming left V 5 bases short and J 0 bases short, with 17 bases between. Clones were sequenced by immunoSEQ multiplex PCR, and TCRdb holds only the in-frame ones, with some missing. The top ten clones hold approximately 7% of a sample with some 76,000 clones, approximately 80% of them seen once. Autoimmune disease history or systemic immunosuppression led to patients being barred. The timepoints at which blood was sampled were baseline, cycle 4 day 1, and cycle 7 day 1. These data are taken from a study of OX40 agonist ivuxolimab in advanced cancers. Study context: Three patients got partial responses; one had hepatocellular carcinoma and two had cutaneous melanoma.

Points from the study as a whole: Certain nonresponders likewise exhibited a low normalized T-cell clonal expansion.

This material consisted of CD4+ or CD8+ T cells sorted from blood, taken in a trial of the OX40 agonist ivuxolimab. This TCR derives from an adult with an advanced solid tumor such as melanoma, head and neck, liver or kidney cancer. This chain joins TRBV18 and TRBJ2-1, with a weak D call TRBD1 (6 bases). CDR3 coding DNA: TGTGCCAGCTCATCAAGGCCCAGGGGTAGCTCCTACAATGAGCAGTTCTTC. It is translated as CASSSRPRGSSYNEQFF.